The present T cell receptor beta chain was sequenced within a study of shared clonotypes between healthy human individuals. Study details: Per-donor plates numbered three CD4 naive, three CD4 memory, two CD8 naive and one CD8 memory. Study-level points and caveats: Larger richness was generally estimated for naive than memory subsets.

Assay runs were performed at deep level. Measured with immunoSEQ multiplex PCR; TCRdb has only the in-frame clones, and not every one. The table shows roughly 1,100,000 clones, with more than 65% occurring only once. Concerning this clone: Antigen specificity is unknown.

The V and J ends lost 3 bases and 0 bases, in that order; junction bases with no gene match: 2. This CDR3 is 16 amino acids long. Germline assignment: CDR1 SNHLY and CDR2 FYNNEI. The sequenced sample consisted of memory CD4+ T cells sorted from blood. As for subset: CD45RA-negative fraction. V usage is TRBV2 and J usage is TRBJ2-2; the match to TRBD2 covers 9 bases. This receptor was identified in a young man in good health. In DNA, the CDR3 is TGTGCCAGCAGTGAGGTAGCGGGGGCGAACACCGGGGAGCTGTTTTTT. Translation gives CASSEVAGANTGELFF.